This TCR beta chain was profiled in a study of tumor-infiltrating lymphocytes in primary liver carcinoma. The overall study: Samples had roughly 3.65 to 7.13 million productive TCRbeta reads, comparable between tissue types. Findings and caveats of the study: A fraction of only about 7.5-25% of top clones appeared in all five tumor regions.

The CDR3 is 19 amino acids. Germline V lookup: CDR1 SGHAT, CDR2 FQDESV (reference sequence). The template, around 540 ng total RNA, yielded TCR beta cDNA made with a constant-region primer. Construction of TCR beta libraries relied on three successive nested multiplex PCR rounds employing slightly modified ARM-PCR. Both of the initial two PCR rounds ran for roughly 10 cycles and employed TRBV1-TRBV30 forward primers alongside a C-beta reverse primer. In TCRdb, the multiplex PCR reads were re-called with MiXCR into one record per CDR3 protein. The table lists tens of thousands of distinct CDR3 sequences, around 70% of them singletons. The tissue used was unsorted bulk material of roughly 17-32 mg. RNA and DNA were co-extracted from it with the AllPrep DNA/RNA mini kit. A note on this clonotype: The antigen is not known. An end of the junction differs from the germline gene, which may be a read error.

The chain has TRBV11-1 and TRBJ2-5; perhaps TRBD2 as D (5 bases). The TCR originated in a middle-aged man with primary liver carcinoma and hepatitis B virus infection. Sequencing was carried out using liver tumor tissue from sampling region 1. The subset denotes: tumor region T1, superior pole. CDR3 sequence (DNA): TGTGTCAGCAGCCCGACCCCGGAGGTCAGGAAGGACTCCCAAGAGACCCAGTACTTC. It is translated as CVSSPTPEVRKDSQETQYF. Using reference TRBV11-1 and TRBJ2-5 for the parts outside the CDR3, the full variable domain is EAEVAQSPRYKITEKSQAVAFWCDPISGHATLYWYRQILGQGPELLVQFQDESVVDDSQLPKDRFSAERLKGVDSTLKIQPAELGDSAMYLCVSSPTPEVRKDSQETQYFGPGTRLLVL.